These 5 T cell receptor beta chains came from one sample sequenced in a study of shared clonotypes between healthy human individuals. TCRdb's copy holds only in-frame clones and misses some; the assay was immunoSEQ multiplex PCR. The repertoire holds 2,500,000 or so clones, with over 85% as singletons. Sequencing input: naive CD4+ T cells from PBMCs. Documented subset: CD45RA+ positively selected. Receptor source: a man between 18 and 35 years old in good health. Some clones in this sample may be carry-over from other donors' samples.

The chain joins TRBV6-5 to TRBJ1-5; TRBD1 might be the D (5 bases). The CDR3 runs to 14 residues. V lost 6 bases and J lost 1, with 10 bases in between. Germline CDR1 and CDR2: MNHEY and SVGAGI. The CDR3 DNA is TGTGCCAGCAGCCCGGGACGGAGCAATCAGCCCCAGCATTTT. This sequence encodes CASSPGRSNQPQHF.

In this sample, this clone turned up once. The chain uses TRBV11-2 and TRBJ2-7, with 9 bases identical to TRBD2. J gave up 4 bases and V 6 bases, and 7 bases lay outside the gene matches. Germline values: CDR1 SGHAT, CDR2 FQNNGV. This CDR3 is built from 14 residues. CDR3 nucleotides: TGTGCCAGCAGTATTAGCGGGAGTAAATACGAGCAGTACTTC. Its translation is CASSISGSKYEQYF.

For this clone: The limits of the CDR3 on the DNA are not certain, so only TCRdb's listed CDR3 is given. The chain recombines TRBV5-4 with TRBJ2-7. CDR1 and CDR2 from the germline V gene are SGHNT and YYREEE (reference sequence). With termini counted, the CDR3 has 13 amino acids. CDR3 protein: CASSFGSGAEEYF.

The chain joins TRBV19 to TRBJ1-2; no definite D call. CDR1 and CDR2 from the germline V gene are LNHDA and SQIVND (reference sequence). The CDR3 is 14 residues long. The V and J ends lost 6 bases and 2 bases respectively, with 13 bases between them. CDR3 coding DNA: TGTGCCAGTAGGGACGGGAGTACAAACTATGGCTACACCTTC. The encoded protein is CASRDGSTNYGYTF.

This clone was picked up a small number of times. Other DNA sequences from this sample encode an identical CDR3 as well. The V gene is TRBV7-3, the J gene TRBJ1-1; 7 nucleotides align to TRBD1. V dropped 1 base and J dropped 4; count of bases not matched to a gene: 0. The CDR3 loop spans 13 amino acids. Germline CDR1 reads SGHTA; CDR2 reads FQGTGA. DNA of the CDR3: TGTGCCAGCAGCTTAAGACAGGGCACTGAAGCTTTCTTT. It codes for CASSLRQGTEAFF.